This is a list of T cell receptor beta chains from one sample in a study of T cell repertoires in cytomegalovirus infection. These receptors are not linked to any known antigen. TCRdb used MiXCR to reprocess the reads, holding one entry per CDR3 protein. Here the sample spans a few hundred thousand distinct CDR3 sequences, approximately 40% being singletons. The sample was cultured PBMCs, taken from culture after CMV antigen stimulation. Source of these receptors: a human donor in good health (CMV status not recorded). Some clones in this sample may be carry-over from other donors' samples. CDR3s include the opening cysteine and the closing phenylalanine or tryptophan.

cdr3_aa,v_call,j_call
CASSYYRASNQPQHF,TRBV6-6,TRBJ1-5
CASQAGAEKLFF,TRBV12-3/TRBV12-4,TRBJ1-4
CSARVGASGNTIYF,TRBV20-1,TRBJ1-3
CASRLGRGNSPLHF,TRBV6-5,TRBJ1-6
CASIPGQDNPTDTQYF,TRBV6-1,TRBJ2-3
CASRQGYNEQFF,TRBV27,TRBJ2-1
CAICEGVTDTQYF,TRBV10-3,TRBJ2-3
CSVVGAGRGRNYGYTF,TRBV29-1,TRBJ1-2
CDTSRDRADAEAFF,TRBV15,TRBJ1-1
CASSQTVSYEQYF,TRBV4-1,TRBJ2-7
CASSLTGNWPQHF,TRBV28,TRBJ1-5
CASTRGGGGEETQYF,TRBV12-3/TRBV12-4,TRBJ2-5
CASSPQGALYEAFF,TRBV6-6,TRBJ1-1
CASSLQVSGYNEQFF,TRBV11-2,TRBJ2-1
CASRDGQGGCPFF,TRBV25-1,TRBJ1-1